The clone carrying this T cell receptor beta chain was seen more than once but under ten times. The V end lost 2 bases, the J end lost 4 bases, and 9 bases lay between the germline ends. Germline CDR1 MGHRA, CDR2 YSYEKL. The CDR3 has 15 amino acids. The repertoire was sequenced with immunoSEQ multiplex PCR; TCRdb's copy has only in-frame clones and lacks some. The table lists over 200,000 clones, around 79% of them singletons. This sample is part of a study of blood T cell repertoires in COVID-19. Study at large: COVID-19 samples collected from the United States, Italy and Spain covered acute and convalescent phases. PBMCs, B-cell-depleted T cells, or T cells provided the cDNA or gDNA that made up the material.

The rearrangement links TRBV4-1 to TRBJ1-6; TRBD1 is a possible D gene (5 bases). Source material: peripheral blood. The sequence came from an elderly woman with acute or convalescent COVID-19. Written as DNA, the CDR3 is TGCGCCAGCAGCCAACCCCCAGGGTATAATTCACCCCTCCACTTT. It codes for CASSQPPGYNSPLHF.